The 32 T cell receptor beta chains listed next were all sequenced from one sample in a study of T-cell reconstitution after alpha-beta-depleted transplantation in children. Overall study findings and caveats: Newly generated T cells supplied most T-cell counts and diversity one year post-transplant.

Their target antigens are unknown. Unique molecular identifiers featured in how the TCRbeta library was prepared. TCRdb recomputed calls from the PCR reads with MiXCR, one row per CDR3 protein. The sample has some 300,000 distinct CDR3 sequences, over 7.5% seen once. The specimen was peripheral blood, collected 360 days after TCRalphabeta/CD19-depleted stem cell transplant. The source is a female patient between 2 and 15 years old who had a stem cell transplant for Fanconi anemia, so the T cells may come from the graft donor.

Ten or more counts support this clonotype. The chain recombines TRBV7-2 with TRBJ2-1; TRBD2 agrees at 7 bases. The ends lost 5 bases at V and 3 bases at J; junction bases unmatched: 4. Germline loops: CDR1 SGHTA, CDR2 FQGNSA. The length of the CDR3 is 14 residues. This CDR3 reads CASSPWTSYNEQFF. CDR3 coding DNA: TGTGCCAGCAGCCCCTGGACTAGCTACAATGAGCAGTTCTTC.

A few counts support this clonotype. The V call is TRBV7-2, the J call TRBJ2-7, with D possibly being TRBD2 (7 bases). The ends were cut back, 5 bases at V and 5 bases at J, with 19 bases in the middle. CDR1 and CDR2 from the germline V gene are SGHTA and FQGNSA. The CDR3 consists of 15 residues. Here the CDR3 reads CASSIRRGGPHEQYF. DNA for the CDR3: TGTGCCAGCAGCATACGGAGGGGGGGCCCGCACGAGCAGTACTTC.

This clonotype was seen a few times. CDR3 region: CASSSFDSSQNV. The CDR3 bases are TGTGCCAGCAGCTCCTTCGACAGTTCCCAAAACGTC. The chain couples TRBV5-6 to TRBJ2-7; TRBD1 might be the D (5 bases). This CDR3 spans 12 amino acids. Germline CDR1 and CDR2: SGHDT and YYEEEE.

The chain combines TRBV29-1 with TRBJ2-1, with 9 bases lining up with TRBD1. The CDR3 is 13 residues long. Germline V lookup: CDR1 SQVTM, CDR2 ANQGSEA. The J segment lost 9 bases and the V segment lost 7 bases, leaving 10 bases of the junction unmatched. The chain's CDR3 is CSGRDRDSFEQFF. CDR3 sequence (DNA): TGCAGCGGCCGGGACAGGGATTCTTTTGAGCAGTTCTTC.

This clonotype has a count of ten or more. The chain combines TRBV5-4 with TRBJ2-1; D remains unclear. Per germline, CDR1 SGHNT and CDR2 YYREEE (reference sequence). This CDR3 comprises 15 residues. The V and J ends lost 4 bases and 8 bases respectively, with 19 bases between them. CDR3 in amino acids: CASSPRPFPDDEQFF. In DNA, the CDR3 is TGTGCCAGCAGCCCCCGACCATTTCCGGACGATGAGCAGTTCTTC.

V gene TRBV5-1 combines with J gene TRBJ2-3, with 13 bases fitting TRBD2. Germline V gene lookup returns CDR1 SGHRS and CDR2 YFSETQ. The CDR3 is 18 amino acids. After removal of 0 bases from V and 3 bases from J, the junction contained 7 bases not matched to a gene. The CDR3 here is CASSLGLAGGIGTDTQYF. CDR3 DNA sequence: TGCGCCAGCAGCTTGGGACTAGCGGGAGGCATAGGGACAGATACGCAGTATTTT.

This clonotype was picked up many times. CDR3 coding DNA: TGTGCCAGCAGCCAAGATAGGAGTATGAACACTGAAGCTTTCTTT. It translates to CASSQDRSMNTEAFF. This rearrangement joins TRBV4-2 to TRBJ1-1; no reliable D call. Germline V gives CDR1 LGHNA, CDR2 YNFKEQ. CDR3 size: 15 residues. Trimming stripped 0 bases from V and 0 bases from J, with 8 bases between.

This clonotype showed up just a few times. This chain joins TRBV5-1 and TRBJ2-1; 10 positions match TRBD2. The CDR3 runs to 15 residues. V lost 7 bases to trimming and J lost 5 bases; unmatched junction nucleotides: 9. The germline V gene has CDR1 SGHRS and CDR2 YFSETQ. The CDR3 DNA is TGCGCCAGCGGAGTACTAGCGGGACTGAACAATGAGCAGTTCTTC. Translating gives CASGVLAGLNNEQFF. The variable domain in full, with the rest retrieved from reference TRBV5-1 and TRBJ2-1, is KAGVTQTPRYLIKTRGQQVTLSCSPISGHRSVSWYQQTPGQGLQFLFEYFSETQRNKGNFPGRFSGRQFSNSRSEMNVSTLELGDSALYLCASGVLAGLNNEQFFGPGTRLTVL.

Regarding this clonotype: At one end the junction does not follow the germline gene, possibly because of a read error. The rearrangement links TRBV6-2 or TRBV6-3 to TRBJ2-3, with 9 bases fitting TRBD2. Per the germline V gene, CDR1 is MNHEY and CDR2 is SVGEGT. The CDR3 has 15 amino acids. CDR3 nucleotides: TGTGCCAGCAGTTACTGGTCTAGCGGGGAAGATATGCAGTATTTT. It encodes CASSYWSSGEDMQYF.

This clonotype has a count of ten or more. This chain joins TRBV12-3 or TRBV12-4 and TRBJ1-1; D may be TRBD1 (5 bases). The CDR3 runs to 14 residues. V lost 10 bases and J 4 bases, leaving 19 bases between the germline ends. CDR3 sequence reads: CATLGPGGGTEAFF. In nucleotides, the CDR3 is TGTGCCACCCTGGGGCCGGGGGGGGGCACTGAAGCTTTCTTT.

This clonotype was observed many times. The chain carries TRBV6-4 and TRBJ2-3; a possible D gene is TRBD2 (6 bases). CDR1 MRHNA and CDR2 SNTAGT come from the germline V gene. CDR3 size: 15 residues. Trimming removed 4 bases at V and 2 bases at J, with 13 bases between. Here the CDR3 DNA reads TGTGCCAGCAGTGTCCCGGGACTGAACACAGATACGCAGTATTTT. Protein sequence: CASSVPGLNTDTQYF.

The genes are TRBV7-8 and TRBJ2-7, with D possibly being TRBD1 or TRBD2 (6 bases each). CDR3 length: 12 residues. Trimming cost V 10 bases and J 5 bases, with 15 bases left between them. CDR1 and CDR2 (germline): SGHVS, FQNEAQ. CDR3 loop: CATNSGEDEQYF. The CDR3 DNA reads as TGTGCCACCAACTCAGGGGAGGACGAGCAGTACTTC.

In this sample, this clonotype turned up many times. This chain joins TRBV3-1 and TRBJ1-4, with 7 bases matching TRBD1. Germline CDR1 is LGHDT and CDR2 is YNNKEL (reference sequence). V dropped 3 bases and J dropped 10; count of bases not matched to a gene: 17. CDR3 length: 17 residues. The CDR3 coding sequence is TGTGCCAGCAGCCATCCCGGACAGGTTACGTATCGAGGAAAACTGTTTTTT. Its protein product is CASSHPGQVTYRGKLFF.

This clonotype was observed at least ten times. V gene TRBV15 combines with J gene TRBJ2-7; D is undetermined. The V gene's germline CDR1 is LNHNV and CDR2 YYDKDF (reference sequence). The CDR3 extends over 13 amino acids. V was trimmed by 0 bases and J by 0 bases, leaving 3 bases between them. CDR3 sequence: CATSRDISYEQYF. CDR3 coding DNA: TGTGCCACCAGCAGAGATATCTCCTACGAGCAGTACTTC. Full variable domain (outside the CDR3, taken from reference TRBV15 and TRBJ2-7): DAMVIQNPRYQVTQFGKPVTLSCSQTLNHNVMYWYQQKSSQAPKLLFHYYDKDFNNEADTPDNFQSRRPNTSFCFLDIRSPGLGDTAMYLCATSRDISYEQYFGPGTRLTVT.

This clonotype was seen more than once but under ten times. J is TRBJ2-5 and V is TRBV6-1, with D perhaps matching TRBD2 (7 bases). The CDR3 is 13 residues long. Germline V gives CDR1 MNHNS, CDR2 SASEGT. V lost 6 bases, J lost 7 bases, and 15 bases lay in between. CDR3 sequence: CASRLGGPGTQYF. In nucleotides, the CDR3 is TGTGCCAGCAGACTGGGGGGGCCGGGGACCCAGTACTTC.

The chain is built from TRBV6-5 and TRBJ1-1; D is uncertain. The CDR3 runs 14 residues. CDR1 MNHEY and CDR2 SVGAGI come from the germline V gene. The germline V and J ends were trimmed by 2 bases and 8 bases, with 15 bases remaining between them. DNA for the CDR3: TGTGCCAGCAGTTACGGACTGGGCGCGAGAGAAGCTTTCTTT. The encoded protein is CASSYGLGAREAFF.

This clonotype appeared many times. CDR3: CASSLIAGLTYNEQFF. CDR3 coding DNA: TGTGCCAGCAGCTTAATCGCAGGACTAACCTACAATGAGCAGTTCTTC. This chain uses TRBV7-3 with TRBJ2-1; D may be TRBD2 (6 bases). In germline, CDR1 is SGHTA, CDR2 FQGTGA. This CDR3 spans 16 amino acids. V dropped 1 base and J dropped 2 bases, with 12 bases sitting between them.

This clonotype was seen ten or more times. This chain joins TRBV12-3 or TRBV12-4 and TRBJ2-2; possibly TRBD1 or TRBD2 for D (6 bases each). The V gene lost 7 bases and the J gene lost 5 bases, with 11 bases spanning the gap. The CDR3 runs 13 residues. The CDR3 coding sequence is TGTGCCAGCATGCAAGGGGGGACCGGGGAGCTGTTTTTT. This codes for CASMQGGTGELFF.

This clonotype was detected many times. The chain carries TRBV28 and TRBJ2-7; D is undetermined. Deletions cut 4 bases from V and 8 bases from J, with 9 bases between. CDR3 length: 11 amino acids. CDR1 and CDR2 from the germline V gene are MDHEN and SYDVKM. The CDR3 region has the DNA TGTGCCAGCAGTTCATCAGTCAAGCAGTACGTC. Protein: CASSSSVKQYV.

Many counts were recorded for this clonotype. This chain joins TRBV12-5 and TRBJ2-1; possible D gene TRBD1, 6 bases. Trimming took 6 bases from V and 3 from J, leaving 15 bases between them. Germline-derived CDR1 and CDR2 are LGHNT and FRNRAP. The length of the CDR3 is 15 residues. The CDR3, as DNA: TGTGCTAGTGGGTATGGACAGATCGTCTACAATGAGCAGTTCTTC. Translated, it gives CASGYGQIVYNEQFF.

This clonotype was counted a few times. The rearrangement links TRBV6-1 to TRBJ2-3; weak D call: TRBD1 (5 bases). The CDR3 sequence is 15 residues long. The germline V and J ends were trimmed by 7 bases and 8 bases, with 22 bases remaining between them. Germline V gives CDR1 MNHNS, CDR2 SASEGT. Written as DNA, the CDR3 is TGTGCCAGCACCCCACCCCCAGGGAAAGGGTCTACGCAGTATTTT. The encoded protein is CASTPPPGKGSTQYF.

This clonotype was seen ten or more times. This chain uses TRBV6-5 with TRBJ1-1; D possibly corresponds to TRBD1 (6 bases). The CDR3 sequence is 15 residues long. Germline V lookup: CDR1 MNHEY, CDR2 SVGAGI. V lost 2 bases and J 2 bases, leaving 12 bases between the germline ends. CDR3: CASSYREGTNTEAFF. For the CDR3, the DNA is TGTGCCAGCAGTTACCGAGAGGGGACAAACACTGAAGCTTTCTTT.

The chain joins TRBV3-1 to TRBJ2-2; D is possibly TRBD1 (6 bases). Trimming cost V 5 bases and J 4 bases, with 17 bases left between them. From germline, CDR1 is LGHDT and CDR2 YNNKEL (reference sequence). CDR3 length: 16 residues. The CDR3 loop reads CASSVGIHRVTGELFF. The CDR3 DNA reads as TGTGCCAGCAGCGTAGGGATACACAGGGTCACCGGGGAGCTGTTTTTT.

The chain links TRBV5-1 to TRBJ2-3; D is uncertain. The germline V gene encodes CDR1 SGHRS and CDR2 YFSETQ. Trimming left V 0 bases short and J 5 bases short, with 13 bases between. The CDR3 has 15 residues. The CDR3 DNA reads TGCGCCAGCAGCTTGGCACGAGGTTTGAAAGATACGCAGTATTTT. It translates to CASSLARGLKDTQYF.

This clonotype showed up many times. This sequence joins TRBV7-9 and TRBJ1-1; D is possibly TRBD1 (5 bases). Trimming cost V 4 bases and J 3 bases, with 9 bases left between them. This CDR3 region has 13 residues. Per germline, CDR1 SEHNR and CDR2 FQNEAQ (reference sequence). CDR3 amino acids: CASSSQGDTEAFF. The CDR3 nucleotides read TGTGCCAGCAGCTCTCAGGGAGACACTGAAGCTTTCTTT.

This clonotype was counted many times. V is TRBV7-9 and J is TRBJ2-5; 11 nucleotides match TRBD1. The CDR3 consists of 14 residues. The V gene end was trimmed by 5 bases and the J gene end by 5 bases; junction bases not matched to a gene: 4. Looked up from germline, CDR1 is SEHNR and CDR2 is FQNEAQ (reference sequence). This CDR3 reads CASSRDRGFETQYF. The CDR3 coding sequence is TGTGCCAGCAGCCGGGACAGGGGGTTTGAGACCCAGTACTTC.

This clonotype was found a few times. The chain combines TRBV19 with TRBJ1-2; D gene ambiguous. CDR1 and CDR2 from the germline V gene are LNHDA and SQIVND (reference sequence). This CDR3 region has 12 residues. V lost 8 bases to trimming and J lost 4 bases, with 11 bases between them. CDR3 DNA sequence: TGTGCCAGTCACGACTGGCCCTATGGCTACACCTTC. Its translation: CASHDWPYGYTF.

The sample holds many counts of this clonotype. The chain recombines TRBV5-1 with TRBJ2-1, with TRBD2 identical over 7 bases. Germline V gene data show CDR1 as SGHRS and CDR2 as YFSETQ. V gave up 1 base and J gave up 3 bases; unmatched junction bases: 7. The length of the CDR3 is 16 residues. The DNA for the CDR3 is TGCGCCAGCAGCTTGAGTACTAGCGCAATCTACAATGAGCAGTTCTTC. The encoded protein is CASSLSTSAIYNEQFF.

This clonotype has a count of ten or more. J is TRBJ2-2 and V is TRBV7-8; D may be TRBD2 (6 bases). The V gene lost 5 bases and the J gene lost 8 bases, with 18 bases spanning the gap. The germline gives CDR1 SGHVS, CDR2 FQNEAQ. This CDR3 is built from 15 residues. DNA for the CDR3: TGTGCCAGCAGCCCTCCTAGCGTCGGAGGGGGGGAGCTGTTTTTT. Translated: CASSPPSVGGGELFF.

There are many counts of this clonotype. This sequence joins TRBV7-2 and TRBJ1-6, with 7 bases lining up with TRBD1. This CDR3 has 15 residues. V lost 3 bases to trimming and J lost 7 bases; unmatched junction nucleotides: 6. Germline V lookup: CDR1 SGHTA, CDR2 FQGNSA. The CDR3 coding sequence is TGTGCCAGCAGCTTTAACAGGGGTCGAAATTCACCCCTCCACTTT. Residues: CASSFNRGRNSPLHF.

The rearrangement uses TRBV20-1 and TRBJ2-1, with TRBD1 matching over 8 bases. Germline trimming cut 7 bases from V and 1 base from J; bases unmatched to any gene: 9. Per the germline V gene, CDR1 is DFQATT and CDR2 is SNEGSKA (reference sequence). The CDR3 runs 15 residues. In nucleotides, the CDR3 is TGCAGTGTAGCCAGGGGGCTTGGATCCTACAATGAGCAGTTCTTC. It translates to CSVARGLGSYNEQFF.

This clonotype has at least ten counts. The chain couples TRBV12-3 or TRBV12-4 to TRBJ2-5; TRBD2 matches at 8 bases. Losses at the gene ends were 9 bases for V and 5 bases for J; bases not matched to a gene: 11. The CDR3 loop spans 14 amino acids. DNA for the CDR3: TGTGCCAGTCTACTGCGGGGGGCAAGCGAGACCCAGTACTTC. Amino acid sequence: CASLLRGASETQYF.